A single sample gave rise to the 26 T cell receptor beta chains below, sequenced in a study of shared clonotypes between healthy human individuals. Positive CCR7 selection of CD45RO-negative cells yielded the naive CD8 cells, and terminally differentiated effector memory CD45RA+ cells were excluded. Clones were read by immunoSEQ multiplex PCR, and TCRdb kept only the in-frame ones, dropping some. The table has roughly 2.1 million clones, just over 90% seen once; the top ten hold about 1.8%. The source material was naive CD8+ T cells from PBMCs. These receptors were taken from a man between 18 and 35 years old in good health. Some clones in this sample may be carry-over from other donors' samples.

This chain uses TRBV28 with TRBJ1-5; TRBD1 aligns across 7 bases. The CDR3 has 14 residues. With V trimmed by 3 bases and J by 5 bases, 4 bases remained unmatched. Germline V gives CDR1 MDHEN, CDR2 SYDVKM. In DNA, the CDR3 is TGTGCCAGCAGTTTGTTACAGGGGTATCAGCCCCAGCATTTT. This translates into CASSLLQGYQPQHF.

The chain employs TRBV29-1 and TRBJ1-1, with D possibly TRBD1 on 5 matching bases. The ends were cut back, 4 bases at V and 7 bases at J, with 19 bases in the middle. Germline V gene sequence: CDR1 SQVTM, CDR2 ANQGSEA. This CDR3 comprises 14 residues. The CDR3 is CSVANKGVWDEAFF. DNA of the CDR3: TGCAGCGTTGCGAACAAAGGGGTGTGGGATGAAGCTTTCTTT.

This sequence joins TRBV6-1 and TRBJ1-1; D is uncertain. V gave up 5 bases and J gave up 1 base, with 14 bases separating them. This CDR3 is built from 15 residues. CDR1 and CDR2 from the germline V gene are MNHNS and SASEGT. In DNA form, the CDR3 reads TGTGCCAGCAGTCCCCTCGGGGAGACGAACACTGAAGCTTTCTTT. Amino acid sequence: CASSPLGETNTEAFF.

This clone appeared a single time. The chain recombines TRBV4-1 with TRBJ2-5; a possible D gene is TRBD2 (6 bases). With 2 bases removed from V and 5 bases from J, the gap between germline ends came to 12 bases. Germline V gene lookup returns CDR1 MGHRA and CDR2 YSYEKL. The CDR3 has 14 residues. Here the CDR3 reads CASSQLLAKETQYF. Written as DNA, the CDR3 is TGCGCCAGCAGCCAATTACTAGCCAAGGAGACCCAGTACTTC.

The chain recombines TRBV27 with TRBJ2-7; 8 positions agree with TRBD1. The CDR3 contains 15 residues. The V segment lost 5 bases and the J segment 3 bases; nucleotides outside the gene matches: 9. CDR1 and CDR2 from the germline V gene are MNHEY and SMNVEV (reference sequence). CDR3 coding DNA: TGTGCCAGCAGTCCGACCGGGACAGGAATCTACGAGCAGTACTTC. Translated: CASSPTGTGIYEQYF.

This chain joins TRBV9 and TRBJ2-7, with 13 nucleotides matching TRBD2. The CDR3 runs 15 residues. The germline V gene encodes CDR1 SGDLS and CDR2 YYNGEE. The V gene end was trimmed by 0 bases and the J gene end by 9 bases; junction bases not matched to a gene: 6. CDR3 amino acids: CASSVDGTSGILQYF. CDR3 DNA: TGTGCCAGCAGCGTAGACGGGACTAGCGGGATATTGCAGTACTTC.

The chain uses TRBV14 and TRBJ1-2; 9 bases are a match to TRBD1. CDR1 is SGHDN and CDR2 is FVKESK in the germline V gene. The CDR3 totals 17 residues. Unmatched junction bases numbered 14, after V lost 5 bases and J lost 4 bases. The CDR3 here is CASSMAGQGPSIYGYTF. The CDR3 coding sequence is TGTGCCAGCAGCATGGCCGGACAGGGGCCTAGCATCTATGGCTACACCTTC.

This CDR3 reads CASSMIQGSYEQYF. The CDR3, as DNA: TGTGCCAGTAGTATGATTCAGGGATCCTACGAGCAGTACTTC. The chain recombines TRBV19 with TRBJ2-7; possibly TRBD1 for D (5 bases). CDR1 is LNHDA and CDR2 is SQIVND in the germline V gene (reference sequence). V was pared by 3 bases and J by 1 base, with 10 bases between. The CDR3 extends over 14 amino acids. Filled out from reference TRBV19 and TRBJ2-7, the complete variable domain reads DGGITQSPKYLFRKEGQNVTLSCEQNLNHDAMYWYRQDPGQGLRLIYYSQIVNDFQKGDIAEGYSVSREKKESFPLTVTSAQKNPTAFYLCASSMIQGSYEQYFGPGTRLTVT.

The chain uses TRBV9 and TRBJ2-1, with D perhaps TRBD2 (5 bases). The CDR3 loop spans 15 amino acids. Germline V gene sequence: CDR1 SGDLS, CDR2 YYNGEE. V was pared by 0 bases and J by 1 base, with 8 bases between. The CDR3 coding sequence is TGTGCCAGCAGCGTAGAACGGGATTCCTACAATGAGCAGTTCTTC. Its protein product is CASSVERDSYNEQFF.

This clone was picked up one time. The J gene is TRBJ2-1, the V gene TRBV29-1; TRBD2 agrees at 8 bases. V dropped 1 base and J dropped 3; count of bases not matched to a gene: 8. The CDR3 is made up of 16 amino acids. In germline, CDR1 is SQVTM, CDR2 ANQGSEA. CDR3: CSVEGRVAGNYNEQFF. The CDR3 region has the DNA TGCAGCGTTGAAGGGAGAGTAGCGGGGAACTACAATGAGCAGTTCTTC.

The chain couples TRBV5-4 to TRBJ2-1, with D perhaps TRBD1 or TRBD2 (6 bases each). The CDR3 has 12 residues. The germline V and J ends were trimmed by 3 bases and 10 bases, with 11 bases remaining between them. Germline CDR1 reads SGHNT; CDR2 reads YYREEE (reference sequence). CDR3 sequence (DNA): TGTGCCAGCAGCTGGGGGGCGGAAGAGCAGTTCTTC. Translating gives CASSWGAEEQFF.

This clone was found a few times. The V and J genes are TRBV10-3 and TRBJ1-1; D may be TRBD1 (6 bases). Deletions cut 6 bases from V and 1 base from J, with 12 bases between. The CDR3 has 14 amino acids. Germline CDR1 is ENHRY and CDR2 is SYGVKD. The CDR3 coding sequence is TGTGCCATCAGCCCCGGGGGGGCGAACACTGAAGCTTTCTTT. Encoded protein: CAISPGGANTEAFF.

This sequence joins TRBV27 and TRBJ2-5, with 7 bases lining up with TRBD2. V shed 5 bases and J 4 bases; nucleotides not matched to a gene: 7. The CDR3 runs 14 residues. Germline values: CDR1 MNHEY, CDR2 SMNVEV (reference sequence). The CDR3 DNA reads as TGTGCCAGCAGTCCGATAGCGGGCTTAGAGACCCAGTACTTC. Its protein is CASSPIAGLETQYF.

The V and J genes are TRBV28 and TRBJ1-2; 7 nucleotides agree with TRBD1. This CDR3 spans 12 amino acids. Germline values: CDR1 MDHEN, CDR2 SYDVKM. V trimming: 8 bases; J trimming: 5 bases; junction bases outside the gene matches: 5. The CDR3 protein is CASDQGVYGYTF. CDR3 nucleotides: TGTGCCAGCGATCAGGGGGTGTATGGCTACACCTTC.

As DNA, the CDR3 is TGCGCCAGCAGCCAGGAAGGACAGCAGAACTATGGCTACACCTTC. Amino acids: CASSQEGQQNYGYTF. The J gene is TRBJ1-2, the V gene TRBV4-1; the D gene is possibly TRBD1 (6 bases). The germline V gene has CDR1 MGHRA and CDR2 YSYEKL. Trimming stripped 3 bases from V and 2 bases from J, with 13 bases between. The CDR3 runs to 15 residues.

V and J are TRBV7-2 and TRBJ2-7; 7 bases are shared with TRBD2. The CDR3 extends over 15 amino acids. Germline CDR1 SGHTA, CDR2 FQGNSA. V lost 4 bases and J lost 0; bases outside the gene matches: 6. CDR3 region: CASSWGGEPSYEQYF. DNA for the CDR3: TGTGCCAGCAGCTGGGGGGGGGAACCCTCCTACGAGCAGTACTTC.

Regarding this clone: The same CDR3 can be traced to other DNA sequences in this sample. The chain recombines TRBV7-9 with TRBJ1-1, with D unresolved. Looked up from germline, CDR1 is SEHNR and CDR2 is FQNEAQ (reference sequence). The CDR3 runs to 14 residues. V dropped 1 base and J dropped 3 bases, with 9 bases sitting between them. As DNA, the CDR3 is TGTGCCAGCAGCTTAGTCTCTAGGGACACTGAAGCTTTCTTT. This translates into CASSLVSRDTEAFF.

This rearrangement joins TRBV19 to TRBJ2-7; D gene uncertain. V was cut by 6 bases and J by 2 bases, with 11 bases left in between. Germline CDR1 LNHDA, CDR2 SQIVND (reference sequence). The CDR3 has 13 residues. CDR3 nucleotide sequence: TGTGCCAGTAGAGGTTGGCCTGCCTACGAGCAGTACTTC. It encodes CASRGWPAYEQYF.

The V and J genes are TRBV15 and TRBJ2-3; 7 nucleotides match TRBD2. Germline V gene data show CDR1 as LNHNV and CDR2 as YYDKDF (reference sequence). The CDR3 extends over 14 amino acids. J lost 4 bases, V lost 5 bases, and 6 bases had no gene match. The CDR3 sequence: CATSAQRDPDTQYF. In DNA, the CDR3 is TGTGCCACCAGCGCCCAGCGGGATCCAGATACGCAGTATTTT.

The chain has TRBV7-2 and TRBJ2-5; 13 bases fit TRBD2. The CDR3 has 16 amino acids. The germline V gene encodes CDR1 SGHTA and CDR2 FQGNSA. Losses at the gene ends were 5 bases for V and 5 bases for J; bases not matched to a gene: 8. CDR3 DNA sequence: TGTGCCAGCAGCCGACTAGCGGGAGGCCCTGGGGAGACCCAGTACTTC. Its protein product is CASSRLAGGPGETQYF.

This chain joins TRBV12-5 and TRBJ2-1; TRBD2 aligns across 8 bases. Germline V CDR1 and CDR2: LGHNT, FRNRAP. The V gene end was trimmed by 8 bases and the J gene end by 7 bases; junction bases not matched to a gene: 7. The CDR3 runs to 13 residues. The CDR3 sequence: CASSGTSDNEQFF. The CDR3 DNA reads TGTGCTAGTTCCGGGACTAGTGATAATGAGCAGTTCTTC. The full variable domain, in which reference TRBV12-5 and TRBJ2-1 provide the parts outside the CDR3, is DARVTQTPRHKVTEMGQEVTMRCQPILGHNTVFWYRQTMMQGLELLAYFRNRAPLDDSGMPKDRFSAEMPDATLATLKIQPSEPRDSAVYFCASSGTSDNEQFFGPGTRLTVL.

This clone has a handful of counts. The rearrangement uses TRBV30 and TRBJ1-2; perhaps TRBD1 as D (6 bases). Trimming removed 3 bases at V and 3 bases at J, with 17 bases between. The CDR3 contains 15 residues. The germline V gene has CDR1 GTSNPN and CDR2 SVGIG (reference sequence). CDR3 protein: CAWSLYPGHHYGYTF. The CDR3 DNA reads TGTGCCTGGAGCCTTTATCCGGGACACCACTATGGCTACACCTTC.

The chain links TRBV6-5 to TRBJ1-3, with D possibly being TRBD1 (5 bases). The ends were cut back, 5 bases at V and 8 bases at J, with 19 bases in the middle. Germline V gene data show CDR1 as MNHEY and CDR2 as SVGAGI. CDR3 length: 15 amino acids. The CDR3 reads CASSARGGGLYTIYF. The CDR3, as DNA: TGTGCCAGCAGTGCGCGTGGGGGAGGGTTGTACACCATATATTTT.

V is TRBV7-2 and J is TRBJ2-7; the match to TRBD1 covers 7 bases. The germline CDR1 and CDR2 sequences are SGHTA and FQGNSA. The CDR3 extends over 14 amino acids. After removal of 2 bases from V and 3 bases from J, the junction contained 4 bases not matched to a gene. The chain's CDR3 is CASSLPRTGYEQYF. CDR3 DNA: TGTGCCAGCAGCTTACCCCGGACAGGCTACGAGCAGTACTTC.

The chain is built from TRBV7-8 and TRBJ1-2; no firm D call. The CDR3 loop spans 13 amino acids. Germline V CDR1 and CDR2: SGHVS, FQNEAQ. With 3 bases removed from V and 2 bases from J, the gap between germline ends came to 7 bases. CDR3 in amino acids: CASSFGLNYGYTF. The CDR3 coding sequence is TGTGCCAGCAGCTTCGGGTTGAACTATGGCTACACCTTC.

The chain uses TRBV6-5 and TRBJ2-1, with a tentative D call TRBD1 (7 bases). V lost 5 bases and J 4 bases, leaving 15 bases between the germline ends. The CDR3 is 15 residues long. The germline CDR1 and CDR2 sequences are MNHEY and SVGAGI. The CDR3 DNA reads TGTGCCAGCAGTCAAGGGGGGACAGAATACAATGAGCAGTTCTTC. Protein: CASSQGGTEYNEQFF.